This T cell receptor beta chain stems from a study of cytomegalovirus exposure and HLA in healthy donors. General study findings and limits: Accounts indicate the classifier identified cytomegalovirus status with strong specificity and sensitivity. Despite most TCR sequences being rare, some public TCRs occurred in many donors. Associated with cytomegalovirus, according to the listing, were around 160 TCR beta chains. Subsequent analysis found a tendency for first-cohort TCR clusters to co-occur within the 120 validation repertoires.

V was pared by 4 bases and J by 6 bases, with 5 bases of the junction left unmatched. This CDR3 contains 14 residues. Germline-derived CDR1 and CDR2 are SGHNT and YYREEE (reference sequence). TCRdb's copy holds only in-frame clones and misses some; the assay was immunoSEQ multiplex PCR. The table has roughly 75,000 clones, approximately 94% seen once. With regard to this clone: Antigen: not known.

V and J are TRBV5-4 and TRBJ1-2; TRBD1 matches 11 bases. The clonotype comes from a man in his late teens or twenties in good health and CMV-seropositive. The sequenced material came from PBMCs. CDR3 residues: CASSHWTGGDGYTF. CDR3 bases: TGTGCCAGCAGCCACTGGACAGGGGGCGATGGCTACACCTTC.